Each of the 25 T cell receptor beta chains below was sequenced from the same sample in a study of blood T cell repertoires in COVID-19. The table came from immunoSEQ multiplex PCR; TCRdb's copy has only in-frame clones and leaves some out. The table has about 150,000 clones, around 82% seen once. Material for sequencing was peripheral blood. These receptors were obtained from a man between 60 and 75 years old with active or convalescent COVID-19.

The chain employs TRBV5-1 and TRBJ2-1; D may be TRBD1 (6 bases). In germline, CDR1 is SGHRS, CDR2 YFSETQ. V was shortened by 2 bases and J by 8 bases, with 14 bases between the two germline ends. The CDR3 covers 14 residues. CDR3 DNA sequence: TGCGCCAGCAGCTTATACGAACAGGGCGATGAGCAGTTCTTC. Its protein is CASSLYEQGDEQFF.

The CDR3 DNA follows: TGTGCCAGTAGTATCAGGACGGTAGCGGGGGGCGAGCAGTACTTC. It codes for CASSIRTVAGGEQYF. J is TRBJ2-7 and V is TRBV19; 10 bases are shared with TRBD2. Germline values: CDR1 LNHDA, CDR2 SQIVND (reference sequence). The CDR3 runs 15 residues. V was clipped by 3 bases and J by 6 bases; unmatched bases: 8.

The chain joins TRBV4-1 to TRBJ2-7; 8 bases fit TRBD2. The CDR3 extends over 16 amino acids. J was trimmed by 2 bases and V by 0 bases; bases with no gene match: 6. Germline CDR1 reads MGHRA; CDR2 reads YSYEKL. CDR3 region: CASSQDQWTSTYEQYF. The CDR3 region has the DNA TGCGCCAGCAGCCAAGACCAGTGGACTAGCACCTACGAGCAGTACTTC.

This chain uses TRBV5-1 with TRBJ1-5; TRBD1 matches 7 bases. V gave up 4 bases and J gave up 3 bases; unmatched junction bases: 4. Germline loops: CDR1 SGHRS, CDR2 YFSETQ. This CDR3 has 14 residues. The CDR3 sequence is CASSPDRSNQPQHF. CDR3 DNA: TGCGCCAGCAGCCCGGACAGGTCCAATCAGCCCCAGCATTTT.

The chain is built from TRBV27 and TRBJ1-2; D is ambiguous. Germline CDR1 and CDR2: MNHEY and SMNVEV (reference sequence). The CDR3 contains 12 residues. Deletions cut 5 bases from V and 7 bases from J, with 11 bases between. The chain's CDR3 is CASSPRTGGYTF. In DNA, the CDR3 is TGTGCCAGCAGTCCCCGTACGGGTGGCTACACCTTC.

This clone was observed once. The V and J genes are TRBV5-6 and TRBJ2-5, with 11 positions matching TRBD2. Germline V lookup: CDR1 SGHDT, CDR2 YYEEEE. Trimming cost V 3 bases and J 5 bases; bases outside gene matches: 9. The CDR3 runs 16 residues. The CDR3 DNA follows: TGTGCCAGCAGCTCCGTAGCGGGAGGGCTTTGGGAGACCCAGTACTTC. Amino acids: CASSSVAGGLWETQYF. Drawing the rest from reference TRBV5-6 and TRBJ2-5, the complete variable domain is DAGVTQSPTHLIKTRGQQVTLRCSPKSGHDTVSWYQQALGQGPQFIFQYYEEEERQRGNFPDRFSGHQFPNYSSELNVNALLLGDSALYLCASSSVAGGLWETQYFGPGTRLLVL.

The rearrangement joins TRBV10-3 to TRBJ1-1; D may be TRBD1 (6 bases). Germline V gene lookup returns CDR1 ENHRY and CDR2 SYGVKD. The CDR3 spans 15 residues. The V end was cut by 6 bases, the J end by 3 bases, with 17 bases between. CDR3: CAISLRGQADTEAFF. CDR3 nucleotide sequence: TGTGCCATCAGCCTCAGGGGCCAGGCGGACACTGAAGCTTTCTTT.

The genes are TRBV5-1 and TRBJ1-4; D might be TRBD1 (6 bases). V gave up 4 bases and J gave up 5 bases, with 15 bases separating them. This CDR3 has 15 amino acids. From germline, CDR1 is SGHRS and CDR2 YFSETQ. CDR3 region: CASSVRTGQNEKLFF. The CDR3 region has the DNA TGCGCCAGCAGCGTTCGTACAGGGCAGAATGAAAAACTGTTTTTT. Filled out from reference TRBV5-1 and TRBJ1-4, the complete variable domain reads KAGVTQTPRYLIKTRGQQVTLSCSPISGHRSVSWYQQTPGQGLQFLFEYFSETQRNKGNFPGRFSGRQFSNSRSEMNVSTLELGDSALYLCASSVRTGQNEKLFFGSGTQLSVL.

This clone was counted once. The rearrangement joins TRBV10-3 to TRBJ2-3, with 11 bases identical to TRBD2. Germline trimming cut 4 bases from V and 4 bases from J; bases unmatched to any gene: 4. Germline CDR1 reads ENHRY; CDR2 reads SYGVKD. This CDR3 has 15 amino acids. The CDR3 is CAISGVLAGADTQYF. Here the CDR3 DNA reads TGTGCCATCAGTGGTGTACTAGCGGGAGCAGATACGCAGTATTTT.

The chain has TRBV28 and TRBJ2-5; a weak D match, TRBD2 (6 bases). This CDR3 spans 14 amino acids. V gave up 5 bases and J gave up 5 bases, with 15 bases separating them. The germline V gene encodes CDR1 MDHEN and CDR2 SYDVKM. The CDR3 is CASSPPGLSETQYF. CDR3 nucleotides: TGTGCCAGCAGTCCCCCGGGACTTTCGGAGACCCAGTACTTC.

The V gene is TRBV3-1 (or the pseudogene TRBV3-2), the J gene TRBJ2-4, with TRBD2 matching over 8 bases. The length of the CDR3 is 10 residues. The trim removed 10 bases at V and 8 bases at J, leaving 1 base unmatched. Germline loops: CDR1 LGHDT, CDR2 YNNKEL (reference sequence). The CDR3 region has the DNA TGTGCCACCGGGGGGGACATTCAGTACTTC. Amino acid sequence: CATGGDIQYF.

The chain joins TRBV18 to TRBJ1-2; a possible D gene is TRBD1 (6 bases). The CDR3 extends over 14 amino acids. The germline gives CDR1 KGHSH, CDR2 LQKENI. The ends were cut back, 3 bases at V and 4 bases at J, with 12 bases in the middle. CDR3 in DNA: TGTGCCAGCTCACCTCGACAGGAGCCCTATGGCTACACCTTC. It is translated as CASSPRQEPYGYTF.

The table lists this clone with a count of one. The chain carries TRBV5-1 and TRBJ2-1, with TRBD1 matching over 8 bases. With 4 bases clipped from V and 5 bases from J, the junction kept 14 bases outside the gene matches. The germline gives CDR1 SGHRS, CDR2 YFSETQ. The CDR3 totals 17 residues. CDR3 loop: CASSRIQGASTHNEQFF. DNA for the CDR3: TGCGCCAGCAGCCGGATCCAGGGGGCTAGTACCCACAATGAGCAGTTCTTC.

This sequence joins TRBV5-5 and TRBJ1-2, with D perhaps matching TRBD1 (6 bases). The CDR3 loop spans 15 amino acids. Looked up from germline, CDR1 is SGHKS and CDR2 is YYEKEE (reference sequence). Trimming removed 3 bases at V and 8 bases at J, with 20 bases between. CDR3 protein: CASSWGPTGQRGYTF. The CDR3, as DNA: TGTGCCAGCAGCTGGGGACCGACAGGACAACGCGGCTACACCTTC.

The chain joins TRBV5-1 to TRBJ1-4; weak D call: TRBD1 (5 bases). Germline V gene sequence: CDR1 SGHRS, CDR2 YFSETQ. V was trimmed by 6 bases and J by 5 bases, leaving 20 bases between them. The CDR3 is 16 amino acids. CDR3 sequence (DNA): TGCGCCAGCACCCTTGGGACCCCCGCGGGAAATGAAAAACTGTTTTTT. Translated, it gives CASTLGTPAGNEKLFF.

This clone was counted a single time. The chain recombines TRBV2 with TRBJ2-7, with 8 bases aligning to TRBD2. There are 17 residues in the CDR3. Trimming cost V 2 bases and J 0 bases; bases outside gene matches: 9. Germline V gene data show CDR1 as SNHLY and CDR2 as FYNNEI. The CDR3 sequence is CASSEPQASGSSYEQYF. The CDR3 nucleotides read TGTGCCAGCAGTGAACCCCAGGCAAGCGGGAGCTCCTACGAGCAGTACTTC.

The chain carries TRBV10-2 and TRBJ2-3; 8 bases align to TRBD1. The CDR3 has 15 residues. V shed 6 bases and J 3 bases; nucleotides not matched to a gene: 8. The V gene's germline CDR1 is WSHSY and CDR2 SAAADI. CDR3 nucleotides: TGCGCCAGCAGGGCGCAGGGGGCGCGGACAGATACGCAGTATTTT. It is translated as CASRAQGARTDTQYF.

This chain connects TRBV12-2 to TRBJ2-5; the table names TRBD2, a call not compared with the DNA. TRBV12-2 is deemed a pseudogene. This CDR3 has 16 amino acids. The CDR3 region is CASRLRTSGRKETQYF. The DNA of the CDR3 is TGTGCAAGTCGCCTCCGGACTAGCGGGAGGAAAGAGACCCAGTACTTC.

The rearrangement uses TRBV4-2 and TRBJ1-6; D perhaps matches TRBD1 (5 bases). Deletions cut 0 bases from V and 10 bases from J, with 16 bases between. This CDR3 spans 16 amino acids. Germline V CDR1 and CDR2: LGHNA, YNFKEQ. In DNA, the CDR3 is TGTGCCAGCAGCCAAGAGCGAGGGGACTTACGCTCACCCCTCCACTTT. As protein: CASSQERGDLRSPLHF.

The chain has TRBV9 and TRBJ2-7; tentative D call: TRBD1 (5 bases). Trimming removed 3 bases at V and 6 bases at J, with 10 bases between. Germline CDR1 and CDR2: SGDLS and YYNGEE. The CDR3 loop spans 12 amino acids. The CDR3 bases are TGTGCCAGCAGCGGCCCAGGGCTCGAGCAGTACTTC. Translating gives CASSGPGLEQYF.

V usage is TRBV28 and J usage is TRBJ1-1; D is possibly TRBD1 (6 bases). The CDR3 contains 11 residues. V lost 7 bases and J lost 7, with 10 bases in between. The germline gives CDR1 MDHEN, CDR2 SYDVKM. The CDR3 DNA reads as TGTGCCAGCAATCAGGGGTATGAAGCTTTCTTT. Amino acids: CASNQGYEAFF.

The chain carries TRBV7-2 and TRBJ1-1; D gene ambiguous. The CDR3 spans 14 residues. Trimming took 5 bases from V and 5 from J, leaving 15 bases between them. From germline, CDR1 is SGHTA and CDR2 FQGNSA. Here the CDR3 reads CASSPTDGRTEAFF. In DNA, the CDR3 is TGTGCCAGCAGCCCAACCGACGGGAGAACTGAAGCTTTCTTT.

The CDR3 spells CASSYLAGDEQYF. CDR3 nucleotides: TGTGCCAGCAGCTACTTAGCGGGAGACGAGCAGTACTTC. V gene TRBV5-6 combines with J gene TRBJ2-7; 9 nucleotides match TRBD2. In germline, CDR1 is SGHDT, CDR2 YYEEEE. The CDR3 sequence is 13 residues long. With 3 bases clipped from V and 5 bases from J, the junction kept 3 bases outside the gene matches.

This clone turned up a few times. Written as DNA, the CDR3 is TGTGCCAGCAGTTACAGGGTCGAGCAGTACTTC. Its translation is CASSYRVEQYF. The chain has TRBV6-4 and TRBJ2-7; possible D gene TRBD1, 6 bases. Looked up from germline, CDR1 is MRHNA and CDR2 is SNTAGT. The length of the CDR3 is 11 residues. V lost 5 bases and J 6 bases, leaving 8 bases between the germline ends.

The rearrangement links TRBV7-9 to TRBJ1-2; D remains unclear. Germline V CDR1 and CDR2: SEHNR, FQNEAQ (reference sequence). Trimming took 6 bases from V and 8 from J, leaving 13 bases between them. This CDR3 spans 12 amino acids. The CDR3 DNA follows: TGTGCCAGCAGTTTGTGGGGAGGCGGCTACACCTTC. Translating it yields CASSLWGGGYTF.